The source of this T cell receptor beta chain is a study of regulatory T cells in long-lasting Graves disease. Looking at the study overall: Treatment with antithyroid drugs for over 5 years, together with positive TSH receptor antibodies, meant persistent Graves' disease.

CDR3 regions were amplified by Arm-PCR using iRepertoire HTBI primers to build TCR beta libraries. TCRdb reanalysed the multiplex PCR reads using MiXCR and keeps one entry per CDR3 protein. Among about 660,000 distinct CDR3 sequences, around 30% were seen once, and the ten largest hold around 42%. The time point is: persistent/refractory GD, antithyroid drugs over 5 years with positive TRAb. PBMC-extracted RNA yielded the TCR library. Overall study findings and caveats: A limited number of samples was an acknowledged limitation. Peripheral blood was the sole material, not thyroid tissue.

At least ten counts were recorded for this clonotype. Antigen specificity is unknown. The receptor was derived from a female donor with Graves disease. The material sequenced was peripheral blood mononuclear cells (PBMCs), taken when the disease was refractory, from a patient treated with antithyroid drugs.

The CDR3: CASSETGVAGVGETQYF. The DNA of the CDR3 is TGTGCCAGCAGTGAAACAGGAGTAGCGGGAGTTGGAGAGACCCAGTACTTC. The chain employs TRBV2 and TRBJ2-5; 9 bases align to TRBD2. V lost 2 bases to trimming and J lost 4 bases; unmatched junction nucleotides: 11. In germline, CDR1 is SNHLY, CDR2 FYNNEI. The CDR3 runs to 17 residues.